Each of the 18 T cell receptor beta chains below was sequenced from the same sample in a study of T cell responses to AZD1222 COVID-19 vaccine. TCRdb keeps only in-frame clones here, not all; method: immunoSEQ multiplex PCR. The sample has fewer than 120,000 clones; 94% are singletons. Sequencing used peripheral blood, obtained 28 days after the second AZD1222 dose. The receptors originated from an adult who received the AZD1222 COVID-19 vaccine.

V usage is TRBV11-2 and J usage is TRBJ1-3; D perhaps matches TRBD1 (5 bases). This CDR3 region has 14 residues. Looked up from germline, CDR1 is SGHAT and CDR2 is FQNNGV. Trimming left V 4 bases short and J 4 bases short, with 11 bases between. CDR3 region: CASSWGGGGNTIYF. CDR3 nucleotide sequence: TGTGCCAGCAGCTGGGGGGGAGGCGGAAACACCATATATTTT.

The genes are TRBV12-3 or TRBV12-4 and TRBJ2-5; D not resolved. This CDR3 region has 12 residues. Trimming left V 4 bases short and J 1 base short, with 4 bases between. The CDR3 DNA sequence: TGTGCCAGCAGTTCCCTCCAAGAGACCCAGTACTTC. Amino acid sequence: CASSSLQETQYF.

The gene calls are TRBV14 and TRBJ2-1; TRBD1 matches at 8 bases. This CDR3 has 18 amino acids. V was clipped by 3 bases and J by 7 bases; unmatched bases: 17. Germline loops: CDR1 SGHDN, CDR2 FVKESK. The DNA for the CDR3 is TGTGCCAGCAGCCACCTTCCCGCCGGGACAGGTAGGAGGAATGAGCAGTTCTTC. This translates into CASSHLPAGTGRRNEQFF.

The chain joins TRBV3-1 (or the pseudogene TRBV3-2) to TRBJ2-1; TRBD2 matches 8 bases. The CDR3 totals 15 residues. CDR1 is LGHDT, CDR2 YNNKEL, per germline (reference sequence). V gave up 4 bases and J gave up 9 bases; unmatched junction bases: 11. The CDR3 DNA follows: TGTGCCAGCAGCCTTTTTAGCGGGGTCGAAGGTGAGCAGTTCTTC. Its protein is CASSLFSGVEGEQFF.

The chain has TRBV7-8 and TRBJ2-5; 12 bases are a match to TRBD2. CDR3 length: 17 residues. V trimming: 6 bases; J trimming: 1 base; junction bases outside the gene matches: 9. Germline CDR1 reads SGHVS; CDR2 reads FQNEAQ. CDR3 DNA sequence: TGTGCCAGCAGTCGAGATGGACTAGCGGGGACCCAAGAGACCCAGTACTTC. Encoded protein: CASSRDGLAGTQETQYF. Variable domain in full (rest from reference TRBV7-8 and TRBJ2-5): GAGVSQSPRYKVAKRGQDVALRCDPISGHVSLFWYQQALGQGPEFLTYFQNEAQLDKSGLPSDRFFAERPEGSVSTLKIQRTQQEDSAVYLCASSRDGLAGTQETQYFGPGTRLLVL.

V is TRBV2 and J is TRBJ1-5; 7 bases fit TRBD1. V lost 5 bases to trimming and J lost 4 bases; unmatched junction nucleotides: 5. The CDR3 extends over 14 amino acids. CDR1 is SNHLY and CDR2 is FYNNEI in the germline V gene. CDR3 residues: CASSTTGVNQPQHF. The CDR3 DNA is TGTGCCAGCAGTACCACAGGGGTAAATCAGCCCCAGCATTTT.

This sequence joins TRBV7-2 and TRBJ1-3; D is unresolved. The CDR3 has 15 residues. Per germline, CDR1 SGHTA and CDR2 FQGNSA. Trimming removed 6 bases at V and 2 bases at J, with 14 bases between. As DNA, the CDR3 is TGTGCCAGCAGTATTATAGGGATGACTGGAAACACCATATATTTT. Its protein is CASSIIGMTGNTIYF.

This chain joins TRBV6-6 and TRBJ2-7; possibly TRBD1 for D (6 bases). V was pared by 6 bases and J by 0 bases, with 27 bases between. Germline V gives CDR1 MNHNY, CDR2 SVGAGI (reference sequence). The CDR3 spans 19 residues. DNA of the CDR3: TGTGCCAGCAGCTCCCTCACAGGGTCCAATTCCTTACACTCCTACGAGCAGTACTTC. Translated, it gives CASSSLTGSNSLHSYEQYF.

This chain links TRBV18 with TRBJ1-1; D is perhaps TRBD1 (6 bases). Germline CDR1 KGHSH, CDR2 LQKENI. The length of the CDR3 is 13 residues. The V end was cut by 4 bases, the J end by 3 bases, with 9 bases between. In DNA form, the CDR3 reads TGTGCCAGCTCACGACAGGACGACACTGAAGCTTTCTTT. It codes for CASSRQDDTEAFF.

The gene calls are TRBV10-3 and TRBJ2-7; D may be TRBD1 (6 bases). The V gene's germline CDR1 is ENHRY and CDR2 SYGVKD. This CDR3 has 13 residues. Trimming stripped 8 bases from V and 1 base from J, with 12 bases between. The CDR3 loop reads CAISDSSSYEQYF. The CDR3 DNA follows: TGTGCCATCTCGGACAGTAGTTCCTACGAGCAGTACTTC.

This clone showed up just once. This sequence joins TRBV12-3 or TRBV12-4 and TRBJ1-1; D unclear. The CDR3 covers 12 residues. Trimming took off 1 base at V and 5 bases at J, with 5 bases between the two ends. CDR3 region: CASSLVVTEAFF. Here the CDR3 DNA reads TGTGCCAGCAGTTTAGTAGTGACTGAAGCTTTCTTT.

V usage is TRBV5-4 and J usage is TRBJ1-3; 8 nucleotides align to TRBD1. After removal of 5 bases from V and 0 bases from J, the junction contained 4 bases not matched to a gene. The CDR3 loop spans 15 amino acids. The germline CDR1 and CDR2 sequences are SGHNT and YYREEE (reference sequence). The DNA of the CDR3 is TGTGCCAGCAGTCGGGACAGGAGCTCTGGAAACACCATATATTTT. Its protein product is CASSRDRSSGNTIYF.

The CDR3 nucleotides read TGTGCCAGCAGGAACAGGGGGGCTAGTGGCTACACCTTC. Amino acid sequence: CASRNRGASGYTF. This chain uses TRBV6-5 with TRBJ1-2; 8 nucleotides match TRBD1. The CDR3 totals 13 residues. V shed 6 bases, J shed 7 bases, and the junction held 7 bases outside the gene matches. From germline, CDR1 is MNHEY and CDR2 SVGAGI.

The chain has TRBV2 and TRBJ1-4; D is uncertain. The CDR3 is made up of 14 amino acids. Per the germline V gene, CDR1 is SNHLY and CDR2 is FYNNEI. V dropped 5 bases and J dropped 3 bases, with 10 bases sitting between them. DNA of the CDR3: TGTGCCAGCAGTACACAGTCGTCTAATGAAAAACTGTTTTTT. As protein: CASSTQSSNEKLFF.

The rearrangement uses TRBV29-1 and TRBJ2-1; the D gene is possibly TRBD2 (7 bases). V was shortened by 4 bases and J by 3 bases, with 16 bases between the two germline ends. Germline-derived CDR1 and CDR2 are SQVTM and ANQGSEA. CDR3 length: 15 amino acids. The DNA of the CDR3 is TGCAGCGTTGTGGGTTGGGGGGGCCTCTACAATGAGCAGTTCTTC. It yields the protein CSVVGWGGLYNEQFF.

The chain employs TRBV11-3 and TRBJ2-2, with D hard to call. Germline loops: CDR1 SGHNT, CDR2 YENEEA. Trimming cost V 2 bases and J 3 bases, with 7 bases left between them. The CDR3 contains 14 residues. CDR3 in DNA: TGTGCCAGCAGCTTAAGCTCAGACACCGGGGAGCTGTTTTTT. It is translated as CASSLSSDTGELFF.

This chain connects TRBV7-8 to TRBJ2-7; D is uncertain. Trimming removed 2 bases from V and 3 bases from J, with 5 bases in between. The CDR3 runs 12 residues. CDR1 is SGHVS, CDR2 FQNEAQ, per germline. CDR3 DNA: TGTGCCAGCAGCTTAAGGGACTACGAGCAGTACTTC. Amino acid sequence: CASSLRDYEQYF.

The chain employs TRBV18 and TRBJ1-5; 7 positions agree with TRBD1. V shed 3 bases and J 5 bases; nucleotides not matched to a gene: 4. CDR3 size: 14 residues. The germline V gene encodes CDR1 KGHSH and CDR2 LQKENI. The CDR3 coding sequence is TGTGCCAGCTCACCGAGACAGGGTGATCAGCCCCAGCATTTT. It is translated as CASSPRQGDQPQHF. The full variable domain, its missing parts supplied by reference TRBV18 and TRBJ1-5, is NAGVMQNPRHLVRRRGQEARLRCSPMKGHSHVYWYRQLPEEGLKFMVYLQKENIIDESGMPKERFSAEFPKEGPSILRIQQVVRGDSAAYFCASSPRQGDQPQHFGDGTRLSIL.